This T cell receptor (beta chain) was captured by sequencing in a study of cytomegalovirus exposure and HLA in healthy donors. There were likely unrecorded immune exposures, though donors were nominally healthy when sampled. Points on this clone: Its matching antigen is unknown.

Germline CDR1 and CDR2: LNHDA and SQIVND (reference sequence). V lost 2 bases, J lost 6 bases, and 7 bases lay in between. CDR3 size: 12 residues. 13 Jbeta primers and 60 Vbeta primers were used for the PCR. Profiling relied on immunoSEQ multiplex PCR, and the TCRdb table lists in-frame clones only, not all of them. The data show around 150,000 clones, roughly three quarters seen once. Broader study findings: Most of the TCR beta V segments (in an earlier analysis) were productive either about 90% or about 30% of the time. HLA alleles showed associations with some 15,000 TCR beta sequences in a later analysis, at a 0.05 false discovery rate.

This chain connects TRBV19 to TRBJ1-2, with D uncertain. The clonotype was recovered from a man aged 35-49 years in good health and CMV-seropositive. The sequenced sample consisted of PBMCs. The CDR3 spells CASSIRGDGYTF. CDR3 coding DNA: TGTGCCAGTAGTATAAGAGGCGATGGCTACACCTTC.